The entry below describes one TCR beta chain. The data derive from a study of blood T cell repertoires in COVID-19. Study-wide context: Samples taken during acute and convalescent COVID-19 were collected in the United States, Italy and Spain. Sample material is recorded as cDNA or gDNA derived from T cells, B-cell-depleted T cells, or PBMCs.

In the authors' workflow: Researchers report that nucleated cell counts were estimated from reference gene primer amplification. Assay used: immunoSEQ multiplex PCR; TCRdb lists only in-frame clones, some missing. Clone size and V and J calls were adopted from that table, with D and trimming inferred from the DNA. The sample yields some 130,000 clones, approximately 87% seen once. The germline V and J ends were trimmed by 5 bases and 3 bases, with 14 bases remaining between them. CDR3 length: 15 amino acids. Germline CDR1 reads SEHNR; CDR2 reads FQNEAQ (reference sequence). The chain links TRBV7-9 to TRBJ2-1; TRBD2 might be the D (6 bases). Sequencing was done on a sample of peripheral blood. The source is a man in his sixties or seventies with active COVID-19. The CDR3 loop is CASSRGGRGYNEQFF. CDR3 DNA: TGTGCCAGCAGCCGGGGTGGGCGGGGCTACAATGAGCAGTTCTTC.